Each of the 15 T cell receptor beta chains below was sequenced from the same sample in a study of blood T cell repertoires in COVID-19. Using immunoSEQ multiplex PCR, the repertoire was profiled, and TCRdb retains in-frame clones only, with some absent. The sample comprises roughly 57,000 clones, more than 60% of which are singletons, and approximately 15% rests with the top ten. The sequencing sample was made of peripheral blood. These receptors were collected from a woman in her 70s with acute or convalescent COVID-19.

CDR3 amino acids: CASSPMTDVNYGYTF. The CDR3 nucleotides are TGTGCCAGCAGCCCTATGACAGACGTAAACTATGGCTACACCTTC. The chain uses TRBV9 and TRBJ1-2, with D perhaps matching TRBD1 (5 bases). The V gene lost 4 bases and the J gene lost 2 bases, with 15 bases spanning the gap. Per germline, CDR1 SGDLS and CDR2 YYNGEE. The CDR3 spans 15 residues.

This clone was counted only a few times. This sample also contains other DNA sequences that code for the same CDR3. The chain joins TRBV5-1 to TRBJ2-1; 7 bases line up with TRBD1. The germline V gene encodes CDR1 SGHRS and CDR2 YFSETQ. J lost 3 bases, V lost 0 bases, and 3 bases had no gene match. The CDR3 covers 15 residues. The DNA of the CDR3 is TGCGCCAGCAGCTTGGGTGGGGACAGCTACAATGAGCAGTTCTTC. This encodes CASSLGGDSYNEQFF.

The CDR3 is CASSQVPARGNSPLHF. CDR3 coding DNA: TGCGCCAGCAGCCAAGTTCCGGCCAGGGGGAATTCACCCCTCCACTTT. V and J are TRBV4-1 and TRBJ1-6, with TRBD1 identical over 7 bases. V lost 1 base and J lost 7; bases outside the gene matches: 7. The CDR3 contains 16 residues. Germline-derived CDR1 and CDR2 are MGHRA and YSYEKL.

The genes are TRBV14 and TRBJ1-2; D remains unclear. The CDR3 runs 13 residues. Germline V gives CDR1 SGHDN, CDR2 FVKESK. Trimming took off 3 bases at V and 8 bases at J, with 13 bases between the two ends. The DNA for the CDR3 is TGTGCCAGCAGCCATGACCTACAGAGCGGCTACACCTTC. This codes for CASSHDLQSGYTF.

V and J are TRBV2 and TRBJ2-7; TRBD1 is a possible D gene (5 bases). Germline values: CDR1 SNHLY, CDR2 FYNNEI. The CDR3 extends over 12 amino acids. V lost 5 bases and J 1 base, leaving 6 bases between the germline ends. The CDR3 sequence is CASSTGSYEQYV. The CDR3 nucleotides are TGTGCCAGCAGTACAGGATCCTACGAGCAGTACGTC.

The chain joins TRBV5-4 to TRBJ2-3; TRBD2 matches 8 bases. CDR3 length: 15 amino acids. Germline V lookup: CDR1 SGHNT, CDR2 YYREEE (reference sequence). V shed 1 base and J 2 bases; nucleotides not matched to a gene: 3. The CDR3 DNA reads as TGTGCCAGCAGCTTGAAGCGGGGGAACACAGATACGCAGTATTTT. It yields the protein CASSLKRGNTDTQYF.

This rearrangement joins TRBV7-8 to TRBJ1-6, with D perhaps TRBD1 (5 bases). The CDR3 is 16 amino acids. Germline assignment: CDR1 SGHVS and CDR2 FQNEAQ. The V gene lost 2 bases and the J gene lost 5 bases, with 13 bases spanning the gap. This CDR3 reads CASSLHEQGNNSPLHF. As DNA, the CDR3 is TGTGCCAGCAGCTTACATGAGCAGGGTAATAATTCACCCCTCCACTTT.

The chain's CDR3 is CASSQEALTNYGYTF. Here the CDR3 DNA reads TGTGCCAGCAGCCAAGAAGCCCTAACTAACTATGGCTACACCTTC. The chain is built from TRBV4-2 and TRBJ1-2; unclear D gene. Germline V gene sequence: CDR1 LGHNA, CDR2 YNFKEQ. The germline V and J ends were trimmed by 0 bases and 0 bases, with 8 bases remaining between them. This CDR3 contains 15 residues.

The gene calls are TRBV25-1 and TRBJ1-5, with no clear D. Trimming pared 3 bases from V and 11 bases from J, leaving 11 bases between. Germline-derived CDR1 and CDR2 are MGHDK and SYGVNS. This CDR3 region has 12 residues. The CDR3 loop reads CASSDTINAQHF. The CDR3 DNA sequence: TGTGCCAGCAGTGACACAATCAATGCCCAGCATTTT.

The chain employs TRBV5-4 and TRBJ2-1; TRBD2 might be the D (5 bases). The CDR3 has 17 residues. Trimming stripped 2 bases from V and 0 bases from J, with 15 bases between. Germline loops: CDR1 SGHNT, CDR2 YYREEE (reference sequence). As DNA, the CDR3 is TGTGCCAGCAGCTTTTTGGGCCTAGGAGGCTCCTACAATGAGCAGTTCTTC. It is translated as CASSFLGLGGSYNEQFF.

V is TRBV29-1 and J is TRBJ2-3, with D perhaps TRBD1 (6 bases). There are 12 residues in the CDR3. In germline, CDR1 is SQVTM, CDR2 ANQGSEA. The germline V and J ends were trimmed by 3 bases and 4 bases, with 8 bases remaining between them. CDR3 in DNA: TGCAGCGTTGATCCAGGGGCAGATACGCAGTATTTT. Translated, it gives CSVDPGADTQYF.

The CDR3: CASSLGTAQETQYF. In DNA, the CDR3 is TGTGCCAGCAGCTTAGGGACAGCCCAAGAGACCCAGTACTTC. The rearrangement links TRBV9 to TRBJ2-5; 7 positions agree with TRBD1. CDR1 is SGDLS, CDR2 YYNGEE, per germline. Losses at the gene ends were 4 bases for V and 1 base for J; bases not matched to a gene: 4. The CDR3 is 14 amino acids.

The chain joins TRBV7-6 to TRBJ1-1; D possibly corresponds to TRBD1 (5 bases). Trimming removed 3 bases at V and 3 bases at J, with 14 bases between. Germline V CDR1 and CDR2: SGHVS, FNYEAQ. This CDR3 is built from 15 residues. The CDR3 is CASSLRQGGDTEAFF. The CDR3 DNA is TGTGCCAGCAGCTTGCGTCAGGGTGGGGACACTGAAGCTTTCTTT.

The chain recombines TRBV29-1 with TRBJ2-7; D is perhaps TRBD1 (6 bases). Germline V CDR1 and CDR2: SQVTM, ANQGSEA. CDR3 length equals 13 residues. Trimming removed 3 bases from V and 7 bases from J, with 16 bases in between. CDR3: CSVEATGSREQYF. In DNA, the CDR3 is TGCAGCGTTGAGGCGACAGGAAGCAGAGAGCAGTACTTC.

This chain joins TRBV3-1 (or the pseudogene TRBV3-2) and TRBJ1-2; 12 positions match TRBD1. The junction had 14 bases not matched to a gene; V was cut back by 0 bases and J by 12 bases. The CDR3 consists of 17 residues. Germline assignment: CDR1 LGHDT and CDR2 YNNKEL (reference sequence). CDR3 bases: TGTGCCAGCAGCCAAGATCAGCGTCGGGACAGGGGGCAACGAAACACCTTC. Translating it yields CASSQDQRRDRGQRNTF.